What follows are 29 T cell receptor beta chains derived from one specimen sequenced in a study of glioma-infiltrating T cells. Using RNA template, CDR3s of TCR alpha and beta were amplified with iRepertoire arm-PCR. TCRdb re-called the multiplex PCR reads with MiXCR, one entry per CDR3 protein. The top ten clones hold 35% of a sample with about 110,000 distinct CDR3 sequences, around 25% of them seen once. The sample consisted of glioma tissue, nonneoplastic brain tissue, or PBMCs (not recorded which). The receptor source for this set is a human donor with low-grade glioma or glioblastoma, undergoing nonglioma brain surgery, or in good health (not recorded which).

Turning to this clonotype: A single base separates this from a much larger clone, so it may be a read error. The chain has TRBV7-3 and TRBJ2-7; 11 nucleotides line up with TRBD2. V lost 1 base, J lost 2 bases, and 4 bases stayed unmatched. The CDR3 has 16 amino acids. CDR1 is SGHTA, CDR2 FQGTGA, per germline. The CDR3 reads CASSLMGTSGPYEQYF. In DNA form, the CDR3 reads TGTGCCAGCAGCTTAATGGGGACTAGCGGCCCCTACGAGCAGTACTTC.

This clonotype came up many times. The J gene is TRBJ2-7, the V gene TRBV20-1; tentatively, D is TRBD2 (6 bases). Germline V CDR1 and CDR2: DFQATT, SNEGSKA (reference sequence). V was shortened by 2 bases and J by 0 bases, with 8 bases between the two germline ends. CDR3 length equals 13 residues. CDR3 bases: TGCAGTGCTAGACGGGGGAGCTCCTACGAGCAGTACTTC. Translation: CSARRGSSYEQYF.

Concerning this clonotype: With a much larger clone just one base away, this may be a read error. The rearrangement uses TRBV18 and TRBJ2-3; a possible D gene is TRBD2 (6 bases). The germline V gene encodes CDR1 KGHSH and CDR2 LQKENI. V was cut by 6 bases and J by 2 bases, with 18 bases left in between. The CDR3 extends over 16 amino acids. The CDR3 sequence is CASSYRGASNTDTQYF. For the CDR3, the DNA is TGTGCCAGCTCTTACCGCGGGGCTTCTAACACAGATACGCAGTATTTT.

Remarks on this clonotype: This clone may be a read error of a much larger clone one base away. V gene TRBV2 combines with J gene TRBJ1-3, with a weak D call TRBD1 (6 bases). Germline CDR1 and CDR2: SNHLY and FYNNEI. CDR3 length equals 15 residues. V was cut by 4 bases and J by 3 bases, with 13 bases left in between. CDR3 protein: CASSASGARGNTIYF. The CDR3 nucleotides are TGTGCCAGCAGTGCTTCAGGGGCGCGTGGAAACACCATATATTTT.

This clonotype was counted at least ten times. This rearrangement joins TRBV6-1 to TRBJ2-2; maybe TRBD1 (6 bases). Germline loops: CDR1 MNHNS, CDR2 SASEGT. Trimming cost V 11 bases and J 0 bases, with 10 bases left between them. The CDR3 is made up of 13 amino acids. Written as DNA, the CDR3 is TGTGCCGCCCGGGACACGAACACCGGGGAGCTGTTTTTT. Amino acid sequence: CAARDTNTGELFF.

In its sample, this clonotype was seen many times. The V gene is TRBV19, the J gene TRBJ1-5, with TRBD1 as a possible D gene (5 bases). The germline V gene has CDR1 LNHDA and CDR2 SQIVND (reference sequence). With 5 bases removed from V and 6 bases from J, the gap between germline ends came to 14 bases. The CDR3 totals 14 residues. CDR3 in DNA: TGTGCCAGTAGTGTTGACAGTGGGATTCAGCCCCAGCATTTT. Translation: CASSVDSGIQPQHF. Filled out from reference TRBV19 and TRBJ1-5, the complete variable domain reads DGGITQSPKYLFRKEGQNVTLSCEQNLNHDAMYWYRQDPGQGLRLIYYSQIVNDFQKGDIAEGYSVSREKKESFPLTVTSAQKNPTAFYLCASSVDSGIQPQHFGDGTRLSIL.

The CDR3 reads CASSLRTSGITEQFF. Here the CDR3 DNA reads TGTGCCAGCAGCTTAAGGACTAGCGGGATCACTGAGCAGTTCTTC. The V call is TRBV7-3, the J call TRBJ2-1, with 12 bases identical to TRBD2. Germline V gives CDR1 SGHTA, CDR2 FQGTGA. The junction had 4 bases not matched to a gene; V was cut back by 1 base and J by 9 bases. This CDR3 spans 15 amino acids.

Comment on this clonotype: Given a much more abundant clone one base away, this may be a read error. The CDR3 protein is CSAEVTEAFF. CDR3 in DNA: TGCAGCGCTGAGGTGACTGAAGCTTTCTTT. The rearrangement links TRBV29-1 to TRBJ1-1; D remains unclear. Deletions cut 7 bases from V and 5 bases from J, with 8 bases between. This CDR3 has 10 residues. In germline, CDR1 is SQVTM, CDR2 ANQGSEA.

The V call is TRBV5-1, the J call TRBJ2-7; possible D gene TRBD2, 6 bases. V lost 1 base to trimming and J lost 3 bases, with 11 bases between them. Germline V gene lookup returns CDR1 SGHRS and CDR2 YFSETQ. This CDR3 spans 14 amino acids. The CDR3 DNA follows: TGCGCCAGCAGCTTGCAAATGACTAGCTACGAGCAGTACTTC. Translating it yields CASSLQMTSYEQYF.

Many counts were recorded for this clonotype. The chain carries TRBV20-1 and TRBJ2-7, with a weak D call TRBD1 (6 bases). This CDR3 contains 12 residues. Germline CDR1 reads DFQATT; CDR2 reads SNEGSKA (reference sequence). V lost 5 bases and J lost 0, with 8 bases in between. The CDR3 bases are TGCAGTGCTGGGGGACACTCCTACGAGCAGTACTTC. Translated: CSAGGHSYEQYF.

The genes are TRBV19 and TRBJ1-4; D ambiguous. The germline gives CDR1 LNHDA, CDR2 SQIVND (reference sequence). The CDR3 spans 13 residues. Trimming took 6 bases from V and 4 from J, leaving 9 bases between them. CDR3 DNA: TGTGCCAGTAGAGGGTGGAATAATGAAAAACTGTTTTTT. Amino acid sequence: CASRGWNNEKLFF.

Regarding this clonotype: The junction does not match germline at one end; this may be a read error. J is TRBJ1-3 and V is TRBV6-2 or TRBV6-3, with 9 bases identical to TRBD1. CDR3 size: 16 residues. Germline CDR1 reads MNHEY; CDR2 reads SVGEGT. The CDR3 reads CASSEQGAFFGDTIYF. The DNA for the CDR3 is TGTGCCAGCAGTGAACAGGGGGCTTTTTTTGGAGACACCATATATTTT.

To note about this clonotype: A read error is possible here, since a much larger clone lies one base away. V and J are TRBV7-2 and TRBJ1-5; the D is unclear. The CDR3 sequence is 14 residues long. Germline CDR1 and CDR2: SGHTA and FQGNSA. V lost 8 bases and J lost 7, with 18 bases in between. The CDR3 spells CASSYEAAGQPQHF. The DNA of the CDR3 is TGTGCCAGCTCTTATGAGGCCGCCGGCCAGCCCCAGCATTTT.

This clonotype was observed once. This likely comes from a read error, as the CDR3 has no conserved phenylalanine or tryptophan at its end. This chain uses TRBV6-2 or TRBV6-3 with TRBJ2-3; a weak D match, TRBD1 (5 bases). The CDR3 runs to 12 residues. Germline V CDR1 and CDR2: MNHEY, SVGEGT. Trimming took 8 bases from V and 4 from J, leaving 10 bases between them. As DNA, the CDR3 is TGTGCCAGCCGGTCAGGGTCAGATACGCAGTATTGT. As protein: CASRSGSDTQYC.

The CDR3 here is CASSISLTGGLFF. The CDR3 DNA sequence: TGTGCCAGTAGTATATCCCTGACAGGGGGCCTATTCTTC. The chain is built from TRBV19 and TRBJ2-1; TRBD1 aligns across 10 bases. The CDR3 covers 13 residues. Germline loops: CDR1 LNHDA, CDR2 SQIVND (reference sequence). The V gene end was trimmed by 2 bases and the J gene end by 16 bases; junction bases not matched to a gene: 8.

This clonotype was counted ten times or more. The rearrangement links TRBV4-3 to TRBJ1-2; 9 nucleotides align to TRBD1. Unmatched junction bases numbered 5, after V lost 1 base and J lost 2 bases. The germline CDR1 and CDR2 sequences are LGHNA and YSLEER. The CDR3 covers 16 residues. The CDR3 loop reads CASSQAVTGGNYGYTF. The CDR3 DNA is TGCGCCAGCAGCCAAGCGGTAACAGGGGGCAACTATGGCTACACCTTC.

This clonotype was observed at least ten times. The chain has TRBV19 and TRBJ1-2; no definite D call. V shed 5 bases and J shed 8 bases, with 15 bases lying between them. CDR1 and CDR2 from the germline V gene are LNHDA and SQIVND (reference sequence). CDR3 size: 13 residues. This chain's CDR3 is CASSFDGSEGYTF. CDR3 coding DNA: TGTGCCAGTAGTTTTGACGGTTCCGAAGGCTACACCTTC.

This clonotype showed up many times. The chain is built from TRBV10-1 and TRBJ1-2; D remains ambiguous. Germline V lookup: CDR1 WNHNN, CDR2 SYGVQD (reference sequence). The CDR3 is made up of 13 amino acids. Trimming removed 3 bases from V and 3 bases from J, with 8 bases in between. The CDR3 coding sequence is TGCGCCAGCAGTGAAAGGCCCGACTATGGCTACACCTTC. It is translated as CASSERPDYGYTF.

This clonotype was seen many times. V usage is TRBV19 and J usage is TRBJ2-5, with TRBD2 matching over 10 bases. The CDR3 contains 16 residues. After removal of 9 bases from V and 1 base from J, the junction contained 11 bases not matched to a gene. Germline lookup yields CDR1 LNHDA and CDR2 SQIVND (reference sequence). The CDR3 bases are TGTGCCAGCCATTCTACTAGCGGGGCTCCCCAAGAGACCCAGTACTTC. It encodes CASHSTSGAPQETQYF.

This clonotype was picked up many times. The chain recombines TRBV20-1 with TRBJ2-5; no clear D gene. This CDR3 is built from 13 residues. Trimming cost V 3 bases and J 4 bases, with 12 bases left between them. The V gene's germline CDR1 is DFQATT and CDR2 SNEGSKA (reference sequence). CDR3 sequence: CSARIQTGETQYF. The CDR3 DNA sequence: TGCAGTGCTAGGATTCAAACGGGAGAGACCCAGTACTTC.

This clonotype was seen ten or more times. The chain carries TRBV5-1 and TRBJ1-1, with no clear D. The CDR3 has 15 amino acids. The germline V gene encodes CDR1 SGHRS and CDR2 YFSETQ. V was cut by 4 bases and J by 2 bases, with 15 bases left in between. CDR3 sequence (DNA): TGCGCCAGCAGCCCGGGTGGAGGATATAACACTGAAGCTTTCTTT. Its protein is CASSPGGGYNTEAFF.

This clonotype was observed at least ten times. The gene calls are TRBV6-6 and TRBJ2-1; 8 bases line up with TRBD1. This CDR3 is built from 16 residues. Germline CDR1 reads MNHNY; CDR2 reads SVGAGI (reference sequence). The ends lost 0 bases at V and 4 bases at J; junction bases unmatched: 5. This CDR3 is CASSYSGQGPYNEQFF. The DNA of the CDR3 is TGTGCCAGCAGTTACTCAGGACAGGGACCATACAATGAGCAGTTCTTC.

V and J are TRBV11-2 and TRBJ2-7; no firm D call. CDR3 length: 14 amino acids. V dropped 5 bases and J dropped 5 bases, with 16 bases sitting between them. Germline-derived CDR1 and CDR2 are SGHAT and FQNNGV. CDR3 sequence: CASSPRPDPHEQYF. CDR3 in DNA: TGTGCCAGCAGCCCCAGGCCAGATCCCCACGAGCAGTACTTC.

About this clonotype itself: It may be a read error: a sequence one base away is much more abundant. This sequence joins TRBV2 and TRBJ2-7; D is undetermined. Between the trimmed V and J ends, which lost 5 bases and 7 bases, there was a span of 15 bases. Germline V gives CDR1 SNHLY, CDR2 FYNNEI. There are 13 residues in the CDR3. CDR3 sequence reads: CASSTVSYNEQYF. Written as DNA, the CDR3 is TGTGCCAGCAGTACAGTCTCCTACAATGAGCAGTACTTC.

This clonotype was counted at least ten times. The chain has TRBV14 and TRBJ2-7; D remains unclear. The germline V gene has CDR1 SGHDN and CDR2 FVKESK. V was pared by 3 bases and J by 5 bases, with 11 bases between. The CDR3 runs 13 residues. The CDR3 here is CASSHIRPDEQYF. In nucleotides, the CDR3 is TGTGCCAGCAGCCACATTAGACCTGACGAGCAGTACTTC.

This clonotype occurred many times. The chain recombines TRBV5-1 with TRBJ1-1, with a weak D call TRBD1 (6 bases). There are 14 residues in the CDR3. Germline V gene sequence: CDR1 SGHRS, CDR2 YFSETQ. Deletions cut 0 bases from V and 6 bases from J, with 12 bases between. This CDR3 is CASSLEAGASEAFF. The CDR3 DNA reads as TGCGCCAGCAGCTTGGAGGCAGGGGCCTCTGAAGCTTTCTTT.

Ten or more counts support this clonotype. This chain links TRBV7-2 with TRBJ1-1; D is undetermined. This CDR3 is built from 15 residues. Germline V lookup: CDR1 SGHTA, CDR2 FQGNSA. V was shortened by 1 base and J by 1 base, with 10 bases between the two germline ends. CDR3 sequence (DNA): TGTGCCAGCAGCTTAGGGGGTGGCTCGAACACTGAAGCTTTCTTT. Translating gives CASSLGGGSNTEAFF.

The V and J genes are TRBV7-3 and TRBJ2-1; D not certain. This CDR3 is built from 15 residues. V gave up 3 bases and J gave up 7 bases, with 16 bases separating them. CDR1 and CDR2 from the germline V gene are SGHTA and FQGTGA. As DNA, the CDR3 is TGTGCCAGCAGCTTGACCGGGTCTAGTGGGAATGAGCAGTTCTTC. It is translated as CASSLTGSSGNEQFF. Using reference TRBV7-3 and TRBJ2-1 for the parts outside the CDR3, the full variable domain is GAGVSQTPSNKVTEKGKYVELRCDPISGHTALYWYRQSLGQGPEFLIYFQGTGAADDSGLPNDRFFAVRPEGSVSTLKIQRTERGDSAVYLCASSLTGSSGNEQFFGPGTRLTVL.

Notes on this clonotype: The junction departs from germline at one end; a sequencing error may be responsible. The CDR3 loop is CASSTRTSGYSEQFF. DNA for the CDR3: TGTGCCAGCAGCACCCGGACTAGCGGTTACAGTGAGCAGTTCTTC. The chain recombines TRBV14 with TRBJ2-1, with TRBD2 identical over 10 bases. CDR3 size: 15 residues. The V gene's germline CDR1 is SGHDN and CDR2 FVKESK.